This TCR beta chain stems from a study of radiotherapy plus CTLA-4 blockade in lung cancer. Germline assignment: CDR1 KGHSH and CDR2 LQKENI. Trimming stripped 2 bases from V and 6 bases from J, with 23 bases between. CDR3 length: 17 residues. Clones were read by immunoSEQ multiplex PCR, and TCRdb kept only the in-frame ones, dropping some. The sample has around 30,000 clones, around 74% seen once. The receptor was isolated from a human donor with non-small cell lung cancer that progressed on radiotherapy plus ipilimumab. Specimen: peripheral blood, collected from a patient treated with radiotherapy plus ipilimumab. The rearrangement uses TRBV18 and TRBJ2-7, with D maybe TRBD1 (5 bases). CDR3 bases: TGTGCCAGCTCACCATTTTCAGGGCAGGCAGCAGTAGGCGAGCAGTACTTC. As protein: CASSPFSGQAAVGEQYF.